The clone carrying this TCR beta chain has more than one count but fewer than ten. The data belong to a study of blood T cell repertoires in COVID-19. Using immunoSEQ multiplex PCR, the repertoire was profiled, and TCRdb retains in-frame clones only, with some absent. Altogether some 300,000 clones are present, around 90% being singletons, with the ten largest covering roughly 2.3%. With 2 bases clipped from V and 4 bases from J, the junction kept 7 bases outside the gene matches. This CDR3 region has 15 residues. The V gene's germline CDR1 is SGDLS and CDR2 YYNGEE. The sequenced sample consisted of peripheral blood. V and J are TRBV9 and TRBJ1-2, with 8 bases aligning to TRBD1. The clonotype was recovered from a man between 18 and 35 years old with active or convalescent COVID-19. CDR3 loop: CASSVDRGPSYGYTF. In DNA form, the CDR3 reads TGTGCCAGCAGCGTCGACAGGGGCCCCTCCTATGGCTACACCTTC.